This T cell receptor beta chain was profiled in a study of blood T cell repertoires in COVID-19. The assay was immunoSEQ multiplex PCR, and TCRdb's table has in-frame clones only and misses some. The data hold some 50,000 clones, with roughly 88% observed a single time. The table lists this clone with a count of one. CDR3 length: 16 residues. In germline, CDR1 is SGHVS, CDR2 FQNEAQ. The V and J ends lost 5 bases and 0 bases, in that order; junction bases with no gene match: 4. This TCR was sampled from a human donor in a cohort sampled during active COVID-19. The donor label of this sample is uncertain. The chain links TRBV7-8 to TRBJ2-2, with 9 nucleotides matching TRBD2. Sequences were obtained from peripheral blood. The CDR3 is CASSPRGGANTGELFF. CDR3 nucleotide sequence: TGTGCCAGCAGCCCCCGCGGGGGGGCGAACACCGGGGAGCTGTTTTTT.